What follows describes a single T cell receptor beta chain. Antigen: not known. Sequencing relied on a cDNA template that was reverse transcribed from extracted RNA. The data were produced by immunoSEQ multiplex PCR, yet TCRdb's version contains in-frame clones alone and is incomplete. The sample holds 37,000 or so clones; less than 55% are singletons and the top ten take approximately 1.8%. CD4+ cells from roughly 5 patients were sorted into CD25+CD127- cells. It was from alopecia areata patients that lesional scalp punch biopsies and peripheral blood were collected. The CDR3 sequence is 12 residues long. V lost 6 bases to trimming and J lost 5 bases, with 11 bases between them. Germline-derived CDR1 and CDR2 are MNHEY and SMNVEV (reference sequence). These data originate in a study of CD8+ T cells in alopecia areata. Findings and caveats of the study: Scalp sequencing captures resident alphabeta T cells of normal skin too. Lesional scalp exceeded normal scalp in clonality, especially in alopecia totalis/universalis.

The rearrangement links TRBV27 to TRBJ2-7; the D is unclear. Sequencing was carried out using CD4+ Tregs sorted from blood. This sequence was found in a human donor with alopecia areata. The CDR3 here is CASSSRTHEQYF. The DNA for the CDR3 is TGTGCCAGCAGCTCCCGGACCCACGAGCAGTACTTC.